This TCR beta chain is drawn from a study of blood T cell repertoires in COVID-19. Looking at the study overall: There were acute and convalescent COVID-19 samples, and they came from the United States, Italy and Spain.

Only in-frame clones appear in the TCRdb table, and some are missing; sequencing was by immunoSEQ multiplex PCR. Here the sample spans 120,000 to 150,000 clones, around 85% being singletons. The V segment lost 3 bases and the J segment 2 bases; nucleotides outside the gene matches: 4. From germline, CDR1 is SGHAT and CDR2 FQNNGV. This CDR3 has 15 residues. The gene calls are TRBV11-2 and TRBJ2-3; 8 positions agree with TRBD2. Sequencing was done on a sample of peripheral blood. This clonotype was sampled from a woman aged 55 to 70 with COVID-19, enrolled during active disease. The CDR3 spells CASSFTSGYTDTQYF. DNA of the CDR3: TGTGCCAGCAGCTTTACTAGCGGCTACACAGATACGCAGTATTTT.